This TCR beta chain came from a study of PD-L1 blockade in urothelial cancer. Method: immunoSEQ multiplex PCR; TCRdb's copy keeps in-frame clones and lacks some. Of about 88,000 clones listed, around nine tenths were seen once; the top ten hold 9.4%. This clone was seen once. This CDR3 has 18 residues. The V and J ends lost 5 bases and 0 bases, in that order; junction bases with no gene match: 15. Germline CDR1 reads SGHRS; CDR2 reads YFSETQ. Material: PBMCs, obtained around atezolizumab (anti-PD-L1) treatment. This TCR was sampled from a man aged 60 to 69 with urothelial cancer. The chain uses TRBV5-1 and TRBJ2-3, with TRBD2 matching 7 bases. The CDR3 loop is CASRSGRNTRSSTDTQYF. Written as DNA, the CDR3 is TGCGCCAGCAGGTCCGGGAGGAATACCCGAAGTAGCACAGATACGCAGTATTTT.